Listed here are 20 T cell receptor beta chains from one sample, sequenced in a study of blood T cell repertoires in COVID-19. Produced via immunoSEQ multiplex PCR; TCRdb's table is partial and in-frame only. The sample shows 200,000 to 250,000 clones, approximately 82% of them seen only once. Sequencing was done on a sample of peripheral blood. The source is a woman aged 80 or over with acute or convalescent COVID-19.

The chain has TRBV19 and TRBJ1-1; unclear D gene. Looked up from germline, CDR1 is LNHDA and CDR2 is SQIVND (reference sequence). The CDR3 length is 16 residues. V was clipped by 6 bases and J by 0 bases, with 17 bases between them. The DNA for the CDR3 is TGTGCCAGTAGGGAGGGTACCCTCCTCCTGAACACTGAAGCTTTCTTT. As protein: CASREGTLLLNTEAFF.

V gene TRBV30 combines with J gene TRBJ2-4; 9 bases line up with TRBD2. CDR1 GTSNPN and CDR2 SVGIG come from the germline V gene (reference sequence). The CDR3 covers 14 residues. V was pared by 2 bases and J by 9 bases, with 8 bases of the junction left unmatched. CDR3 region: CAWSSSLSGGIQYF. The CDR3 DNA reads as TGTGCCTGGAGTTCATCCCTTAGCGGGGGCATTCAGTACTTC.

This chain uses TRBV28 with TRBJ1-4, with 7 bases matching TRBD1. J lost 8 bases, V lost 5 bases, and 5 bases had no gene match. From germline, CDR1 is MDHEN and CDR2 SYDVKM. This CDR3 contains 13 residues. CDR3 region: CASSETGHEKLFF. Here the CDR3 DNA reads TGTGCCAGCAGTGAGACAGGGCACGAAAAACTGTTTTTT.

DNA of the CDR3: TGTGCCAGCAGCTTGCAGACAGGGAGGACCTATGGCTACACCTTC. This sequence encodes CASSLQTGRTYGYTF. V usage is TRBV5-4 and J usage is TRBJ1-2; TRBD1 agrees at 7 bases. Trimming at V came to 1 base and at J to 4 bases, leaving 7 bases not matched to a gene. The V gene's germline CDR1 is SGHNT and CDR2 YYREEE (reference sequence). The CDR3 length is 15 residues.

This clone was counted a few times. This chain joins TRBV11-3 and TRBJ2-2, with D possibly TRBD1 on 6 matching bases. CDR1 is SGHNT, CDR2 YENEEA, per germline. The CDR3 covers 15 residues. V shed 1 base and J shed 3 bases, with 9 bases lying between them. CDR3 loop: CASSLGGQHTGELFF. The DNA of the CDR3 is TGTGCCAGCAGCTTAGGAGGACAGCACACCGGGGAGCTGTTTTTT.

The chain combines TRBV7-3 with TRBJ2-1, with 9 bases matching TRBD1. The V and J ends lost 3 bases and 7 bases, in that order; junction bases with no gene match: 1. The CDR3 totals 13 residues. CDR1 is SGHTA, CDR2 FQGTGA, per germline. In DNA form, the CDR3 reads TGTGCCAGCAGCTTGGGGACAGGGAATGAGCAGTTCTTC. It translates to CASSLGTGNEQFF.

This clone turned up a few times. The chain links TRBV7-2 to TRBJ2-5; no clear D gene. CDR3 length: 13 amino acids. The V end lost 5 bases, the J end lost 4 bases, and 11 bases lay between the germline ends. CDR1 and CDR2 from the germline V gene are SGHTA and FQGNSA. CDR3 DNA: TGTGCCAGCAGCCAGGCCTCTGGAGAGACCCAGTACTTC. As protein: CASSQASGETQYF.

The rearrangement uses TRBV3-1 (or the pseudogene TRBV3-2) and TRBJ1-1; D gene unclear. Trimming stripped 1 base from V and 3 bases from J, with 12 bases between. The CDR3 sequence is 15 residues long. CDR1 is LGHDT and CDR2 is YNNKEL in the germline V gene (reference sequence). CDR3 sequence (DNA): TGTGCCAGCAGCCAAGGAGGAGGGAGGGACACTGAAGCTTTCTTT. This translates into CASSQGGGRDTEAFF.

The chain links TRBV18 to TRBJ2-3; D not resolved. The V gene's germline CDR1 is KGHSH and CDR2 LQKENI. This CDR3 is 17 amino acids long. V lost 6 bases and J 0 bases, leaving 19 bases between the germline ends. The CDR3 protein is CASSLRRVVGSTDTQYF. CDR3 DNA: TGTGCCAGCTCCCTCCGACGGGTCGTAGGTAGCACAGATACGCAGTATTTT.

The chain is built from TRBV5-4 and TRBJ1-2; 7 nucleotides match TRBD1. Germline trimming cut 3 bases from V and 5 bases from J; bases unmatched to any gene: 4. CDR3 length equals 13 residues. The germline CDR1 and CDR2 sequences are SGHNT and YYREEE (reference sequence). CDR3 in DNA: TGTGCCAGCAGCTCCTCAGGGGGGTATGGCTACACCTTC. Its translation: CASSSSGGYGYTF.

The J gene is TRBJ1-6, the V gene TRBV11-2; 9 bases line up with TRBD1. V was clipped by 2 bases and J by 10 bases; unmatched bases: 6. The CDR3 length is 15 residues. Germline values: CDR1 SGHAT, CDR2 FQNNGV. The CDR3 bases are TGTGCCAGCAGCTTACGACGACAGGGGGGATCACCCCTCCACTTT. The encoded protein is CASSLRRQGGSPLHF.

The V call is TRBV19, the J call TRBJ2-3; TRBD2 aligns across 14 bases. The germline gives CDR1 LNHDA, CDR2 SQIVND (reference sequence). The CDR3 has 17 residues. Trimming cost V 6 bases and J 5 bases; bases outside gene matches: 10. The CDR3 loop reads CASRKRGLAGAGDTQYF. CDR3 bases: TGTGCCAGTAGAAAGCGGGGACTAGCGGGAGCAGGAGATACGCAGTATTTT.

With respect to this clone: The junction departs from the called germline gene at one end, perhaps through a read error. CDR3 DNA: TGTACCAGCAGGAGCAGGGGAATTGAAAACATTCAGTACTTC. Translated: CTSRSRGIENIQYF. The gene calls are TRBV5-8 and TRBJ2-4; D may be TRBD1 (6 bases). Germline V CDR1 and CDR2: SGHTS, YDEGEE. This CDR3 is built from 14 residues.

This clone has just a few counts. The rearrangement links TRBV3-1 (or the pseudogene TRBV3-2) to TRBJ2-7; D gene unclear. CDR3 length: 15 residues. Trimming removed 1 base at V and 3 bases at J, with 13 bases between. Germline V gene sequence: CDR1 LGHDT, CDR2 YNNKEL (reference sequence). CDR3 amino acids: CASSQGTQSLYEQYF. The CDR3 nucleotides are TGTGCCAGCAGCCAAGGTACACAGAGCCTCTACGAGCAGTACTTC.

This chain joins TRBV15 and TRBJ2-3; TRBD2 agrees at 7 bases. The trim removed 2 bases at V and 1 base at J, leaving 6 bases unmatched. The CDR3 loop spans 16 amino acids. Germline CDR1 is LNHNV and CDR2 is YYDKDF (reference sequence). CDR3 bases: TGTGCCACCAGCAGACCCCTAGCGGCGCGCACAGATACGCAGTATTTT. This translates into CATSRPLAARTDTQYF.

The gene calls are TRBV5-6 and TRBJ2-4; TRBD1 is a possible D gene (5 bases). This CDR3 is built from 14 residues. The V gene's germline CDR1 is SGHDT and CDR2 YYEEEE. The V end lost 0 bases, the J end lost 7 bases, and 11 bases lay between the germline ends. CDR3 bases: TGTGCCAGCAGCTTGGGAGCGCACAGGAACATTCAGTACTTC. Its translation: CASSLGAHRNIQYF.

The V and J genes are TRBV7-9 and TRBJ2-1, with D maybe TRBD2 (5 bases). V was clipped by 6 bases and J by 8 bases, with 8 bases between them. The CDR3 has 11 residues. Germline assignment: CDR1 SEHNR and CDR2 FQNEAQ (reference sequence). CDR3 DNA: TGTGCCAGCAGGGGAGACGATGAGCAGTTCTTC. This gives the protein CASRGDDEQFF.

The chain joins TRBV21-1 to TRBJ1-2; the D call of TRBD1 is as the table states it, not checked on the DNA. TRBV21-1 is an annotated pseudogene. The CDR3 has 11 residues. DNA for the CDR3: TGTGCCAGCCCCAGGCTGTATGGCTACACCTTC. Translation: CASPRLYGYTF.

The chain links TRBV3-1 (or the pseudogene TRBV3-2) to TRBJ2-7; D is perhaps TRBD2 (6 bases). Trimming took off 4 bases at V and 7 bases at J, with 20 bases between the two ends. This CDR3 has 15 residues. Germline V lookup: CDR1 LGHDT, CDR2 YNNKEL (reference sequence). The CDR3 spells CASSPNPGTYREQYF. The CDR3 DNA reads TGTGCCAGCAGCCCAAACCCCGGGACTTACAGGGAGCAGTACTTC.

This rearrangement joins TRBV3-1 (or the pseudogene TRBV3-2) to TRBJ2-7, with 8 bases lining up with TRBD2. V lost 1 base and J lost 7; bases outside the gene matches: 3. The CDR3 spans 13 residues. The germline V gene has CDR1 LGHDT and CDR2 YNNKEL (reference sequence). For the CDR3, the DNA is TGTGCCAGCAGCCAAGCGGGGGGGCGTGAGCAGTACTTC. It specifies CASSQAGGREQYF.